This TCR beta chain was sequenced during a study of blood T cell repertoires in COVID-19. Overall study context: Specimens from acute and convalescent COVID-19 originated in the United States, Italy and Spain.

This table comes from immunoSEQ multiplex PCR, and its TCRdb copy is limited to in-frame clones, with some not included. Among fewer than 350,000 clones listed, approximately 81% were seen once. The CDR3 covers 14 residues. V shed 3 bases and J shed 7 bases, with 12 bases lying between them. CDR1 LNHDA and CDR2 SQIVND come from the germline V gene (reference sequence). This sequence joins TRBV19 and TRBJ1-4; a weak D match, TRBD1 (5 bases). This TCR came from a woman in her sixties or seventies with active or convalescent COVID-19. Material for sequencing was peripheral blood. The CDR3 protein is CASSIGWQGEKLFF. The CDR3 bases are TGTGCCAGTAGTATTGGGTGGCAGGGTGAAAAACTGTTTTTT.